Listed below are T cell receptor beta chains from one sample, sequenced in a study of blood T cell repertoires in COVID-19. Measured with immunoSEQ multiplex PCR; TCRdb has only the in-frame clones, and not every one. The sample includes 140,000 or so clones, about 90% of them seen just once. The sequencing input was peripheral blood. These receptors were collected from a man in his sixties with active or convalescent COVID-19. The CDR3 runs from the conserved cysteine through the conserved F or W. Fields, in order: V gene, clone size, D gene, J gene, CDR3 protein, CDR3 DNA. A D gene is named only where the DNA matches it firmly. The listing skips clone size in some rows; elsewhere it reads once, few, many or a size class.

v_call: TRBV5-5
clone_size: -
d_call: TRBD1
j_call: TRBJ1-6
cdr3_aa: CASSLLPGQGLYSPLHF
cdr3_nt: TGTGCCAGCAGCTTGTTACCGGGACAGGGGCTATATTCACCCCTCCACTTT

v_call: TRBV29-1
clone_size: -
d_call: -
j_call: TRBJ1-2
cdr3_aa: CSVTTGNYGYTF
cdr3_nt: TGCAGCGTTACCACAGGAAACTATGGCTACACCTTC

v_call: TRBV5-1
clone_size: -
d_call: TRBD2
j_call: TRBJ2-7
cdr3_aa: CASSLEVRTSDYEQYF
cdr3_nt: TGCGCCAGCAGCTTGGAAGTCCGGACTAGCGATTACGAGCAGTACTTC

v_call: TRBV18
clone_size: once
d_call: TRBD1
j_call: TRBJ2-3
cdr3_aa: CASSSRQGPSPNTQYF
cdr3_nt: TGTGCCAGCTCATCCCGACAGGGACCCTCCCCGAATACGCAGTATTTT

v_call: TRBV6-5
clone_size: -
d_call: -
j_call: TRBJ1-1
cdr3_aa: CASSYSGHWGTEAFF
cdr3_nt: TGTGCCAGCAGTTATTCCGGACACTGGGGCACTGAAGCTTTCTTT

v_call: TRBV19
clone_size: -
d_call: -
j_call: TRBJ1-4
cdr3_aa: CASKIREKLFF
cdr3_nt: TGTGCCAGCAAAATCCGGGAAAAACTGTTTTTT

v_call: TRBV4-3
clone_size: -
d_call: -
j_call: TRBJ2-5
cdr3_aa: CASSQEPGSGQETQYF
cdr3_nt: TGCGCCAGCAGCCAAGAGCCGGGGTCGGGGCAAGAGACCCAGTACTTC

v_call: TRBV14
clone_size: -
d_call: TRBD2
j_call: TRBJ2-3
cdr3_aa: CASSQGWLAGGADTQYF
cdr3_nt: TGTGCCAGCAGCCAAGGGTGGCTAGCGGGAGGGGCAGATACGCAGTATTTT

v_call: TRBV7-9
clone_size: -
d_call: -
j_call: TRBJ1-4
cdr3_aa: CASSTGGGAREKLFF
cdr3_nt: TGTGCCAGCAGCACCGGAGGGGGGGCTCGAGAAAAACTGTTTTTT

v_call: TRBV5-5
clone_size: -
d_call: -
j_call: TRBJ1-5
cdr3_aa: CASSSLPDQPQHF
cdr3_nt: TGTGCCAGCAGCTCCCTGCCGGATCAGCCCCAGCATTTT

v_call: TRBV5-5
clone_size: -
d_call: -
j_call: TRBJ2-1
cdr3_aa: CASSPYPRGMNEQFF
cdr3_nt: TGTGCCAGCAGCCCGTACCCCCGAGGTATGAATGAGCAGTTCTTC

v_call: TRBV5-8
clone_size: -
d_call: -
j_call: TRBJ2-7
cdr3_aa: CASSRGQSLSSYEQYF
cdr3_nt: TGTGCCAGCAGCCGCGGACAATCTCTGAGCTCCTACGAGCAGTACTTC

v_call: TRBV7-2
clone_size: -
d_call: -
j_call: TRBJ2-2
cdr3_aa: CASSFRQVPTGELFF
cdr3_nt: TGTGCCAGCAGCTTCCGACAGGTGCCCACCGGGGAGCTGTTTTTT

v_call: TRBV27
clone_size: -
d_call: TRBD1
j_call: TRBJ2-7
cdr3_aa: CASSLRDRTEQYF
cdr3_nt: TGTGCCAGCAGTCTCCGGGACAGAACCGAGCAGTACTTC

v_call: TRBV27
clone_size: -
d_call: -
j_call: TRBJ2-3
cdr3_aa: CASSGRDRRHTQYF
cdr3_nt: TGTGCCAGCAGTGGCCGGGATAGACGACATACGCAGTATTTT

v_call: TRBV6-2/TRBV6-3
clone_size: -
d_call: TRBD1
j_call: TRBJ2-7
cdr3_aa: CASSYSTGWSYEQYF
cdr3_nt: TGTGCCAGCAGTTACTCGACAGGGTGGTCCTACGAGCAGTACTTC

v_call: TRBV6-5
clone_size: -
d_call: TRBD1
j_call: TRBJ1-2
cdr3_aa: CASSYSGGDYGYTF
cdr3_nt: TGTGCCAGCAGTTACTCAGGGGGCGACTATGGCTACACCTTC

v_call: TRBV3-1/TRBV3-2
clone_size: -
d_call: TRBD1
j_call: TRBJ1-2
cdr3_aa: CASSPGQGEGYTF
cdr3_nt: TGTGCCAGCAGCCCCGGACAGGGAGAGGGCTACACCTTC

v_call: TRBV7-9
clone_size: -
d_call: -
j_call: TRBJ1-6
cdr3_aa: CASPGEQENSPLHF
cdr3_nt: TGTGCCAGCCCAGGGGAACAGGAAAATTCACCCCTCCACTTT

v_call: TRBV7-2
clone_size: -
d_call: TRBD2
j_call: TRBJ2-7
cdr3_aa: CASSRSGSTEQYF
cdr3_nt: TGTGCCAGCAGCCGGAGCGGGAGTACGGAGCAGTACTTC

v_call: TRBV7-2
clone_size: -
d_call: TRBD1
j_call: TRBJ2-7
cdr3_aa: CASSLVRGRYEQYF
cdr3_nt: TGTGCCAGCAGCTTAGTGAGGGGGCGCTACGAGCAGTACTTC

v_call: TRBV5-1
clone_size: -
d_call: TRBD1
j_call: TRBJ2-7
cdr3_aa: CASSLPSGTGVDEQYF
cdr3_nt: TGCGCCAGCAGCTTGCCCTCCGGGACAGGGGTTGACGAGCAGTACTTC

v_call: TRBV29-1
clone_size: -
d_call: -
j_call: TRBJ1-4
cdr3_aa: CSVATTNEKLFF
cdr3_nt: TGCAGCGTAGCAACAACTAATGAAAAACTGTTTTTT

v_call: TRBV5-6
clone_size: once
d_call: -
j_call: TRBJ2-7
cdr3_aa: CASSLGGGEQYF
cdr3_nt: TGTGCCAGCAGCTTGGGAGGAGGGGAGCAGTACTTC

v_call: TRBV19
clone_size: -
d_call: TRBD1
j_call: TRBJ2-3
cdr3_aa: CASSDRGFTDTQYF
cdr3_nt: TGTGCCAGCTCTGACAGGGGGTTCACAGATACGCAGTATTTT

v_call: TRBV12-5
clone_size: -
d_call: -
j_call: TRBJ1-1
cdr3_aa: CASGLDTTGQNTEAFF
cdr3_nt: TGTGCTAGTGGTTTGGACACAACAGGGCAGAACACTGAAGCTTTCTTT

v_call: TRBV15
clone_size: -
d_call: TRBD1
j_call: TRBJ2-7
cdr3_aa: CATQDRAGYEQYF
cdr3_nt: TGTGCCACCCAGGACAGGGCCGGCTACGAGCAGTACTTC